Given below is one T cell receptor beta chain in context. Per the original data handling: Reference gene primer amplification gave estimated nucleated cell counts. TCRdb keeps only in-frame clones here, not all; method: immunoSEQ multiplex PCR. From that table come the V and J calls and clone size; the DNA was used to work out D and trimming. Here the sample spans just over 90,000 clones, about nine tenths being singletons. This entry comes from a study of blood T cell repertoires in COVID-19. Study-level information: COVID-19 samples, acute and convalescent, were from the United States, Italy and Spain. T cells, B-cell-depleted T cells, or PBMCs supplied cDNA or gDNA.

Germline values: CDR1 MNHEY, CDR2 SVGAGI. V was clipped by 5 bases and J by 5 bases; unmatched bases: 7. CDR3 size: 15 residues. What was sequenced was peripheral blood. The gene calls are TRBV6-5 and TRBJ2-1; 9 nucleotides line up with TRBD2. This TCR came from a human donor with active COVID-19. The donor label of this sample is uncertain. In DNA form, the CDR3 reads TGTGCCAGCAGTCGTAGCGGGGGCCGTAACAATGAGCAGTTCTTC. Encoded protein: CASSRSGGRNNEQFF.